A selection of T cell receptor beta chains follows, all from one sample in a study of T cell responses to AZD1222 COVID-19 vaccine. The table came from immunoSEQ multiplex PCR; TCRdb's copy has only in-frame clones and leaves some out. The sample includes over 100,000 clones, about 80% seen only once; the top ten take about 9.5%. Sequenced material: peripheral blood, taken on day 0 of AZD1222 vaccination. These receptor sequences come from an adult in good health. Both conserved end residues are part of each CDR3. The D gene is left open where the match is weak. The size field is filled for only some rows; it gives once, few, many or a size class.

V gene	clone size	J gene	D gene	CDR3 length	CDR3 DNA	CDR3 protein
TRBV5-8	-	TRBJ1-5	-	15	TGTGCCAGCAGCCGGACAGCAAATAGCAATCAGCCCCAGCATTTT	CASSRTANSNQPQHF
TRBV18	-	TRBJ2-7	-	12	TGTGCCAGCTCACACAGGGGGGGCGAGCAGTACTTC	CASSHRGGEQYF
TRBV4-1	-	TRBJ1-1	TRBD1	17	TGCGCCAGCAGCCAACCCCCGGGACAGGGGGCGGTCACTGAAGCTTTCTTT	CASSQPPGQGAVTEAFF
TRBV5-1	-	TRBJ2-2	TRBD2	18	TGCGCCAGCAGTTCACCGGGACTAGCGGGGGGGCCCACCGGGGAGCTGTTTTTT	CASSSPGLAGGPTGELFF
TRBV28	-	TRBJ1-3	-	14	TGTGCCAGCAGTTTTTCAAGGTCTGGAAACACCATATATTTT	CASSFSRSGNTIYF
TRBV14	-	TRBJ1-1	-	18	TGTGCCAGCAGCCAAGGCCTCGGGACAAGCGGGCGCGACACTGAAGCTTTCTTT	CASSQGLGTSGRDTEAFF
TRBV2	-	TRBJ2-7	TRBD2	14	TGTGCCAGCAGTGCCGGGGGGACTCAGTACGAGCAGTACTTC	CASSAGGTQYEQYF
TRBV7-2	-	TRBJ1-2	-	13	TGTGCCAGCAGCTTAGCAGGGGTATGGTTCTACACCTTC	CASSLAGVWFYTF
TRBV6-5	-	TRBJ2-2	TRBD2	15	TGTGCCAGCAGGCGCGGACTAGCTACCACCGGGGAGCTGTTTTTT	CASRRGLATTGELFF
TRBV4-2	-	TRBJ2-7	TRBD2	15	TGTGCCAGCAGCCGGGAACTAGCGGGAGCCTACGAGCAGTACTTC	CASSRELAGAYEQYF
TRBV6-2/TRBV6-3	-	TRBJ2-5	-	14	TGTGCCAGCAGCCGACCGGCAGTCCAAGAGACCCAGTACTTC	CASSRPAVQETQYF
TRBV3-1/TRBV3-2	-	TRBJ2-5	-	13	TGTGCCAGCAGCCAAGTCCCCCAAGAGACCCAGTACTTC	CASSQVPQETQYF
TRBV19	-	TRBJ1-2	TRBD1	13	TGTGCCAGTAGTGCACAGGGGGGCTATGGCTACACCTTC	CASSAQGGYGYTF
TRBV7-8	-	TRBJ1-1	-	14	TGTGCCAGCAGCTTAATGGCAGCGAACACTGAAGCTTTCTTT	CASSLMAANTEAFF
TRBV7-3	-	TRBJ2-5	TRBD1	15	TGTGCCAGCAGCTTAACTGCAGGGGGAGAGGAGACCCAGTACTTC	CASSLTAGGEETQYF
TRBV7-2	-	TRBJ2-7	-	12	TGTGCCAGCAGCTTTACTGGATACGAGCAGTACTTC	CASSFTGYEQYF
TRBV6-6	-	TRBJ2-7	-	12	TGTGCCAGCAGTTACGGGACTTTATTGAAGTACTTC	CASSYGTLLKYF
TRBV5-1	-	TRBJ1-3	-	16	TGCGCCAGCAGCTTGAGCCTCCGGGCCTCTGGAAACACCATATATTTT	CASSLSLRASGNTIYF
TRBV11-3	-	TRBJ2-1	TRBD1	16	TGTGCCAGCAGCTTAGCCGGGACAGGGAGATACAATGAGCAGTTCTTC	CASSLAGTGRYNEQFF
TRBV11-2	-	TRBJ2-1	TRBD2	15	TGTGCCAGCAGCCCTACGTCTAGCGGACTCAATGAGCAGTTCTTC	CASSPTSSGLNEQFF
TRBV12-3/TRBV12-4	few	TRBJ1-2	-	12	TGTGCCAGCAGTTTAAGTGGGGGTGGCTACACCTTC	CASSLSGGGYTF
TRBV5-1	-	TRBJ2-7	TRBD2	14	TGCGCCAGCGGACCGGGACTAGCAACCTACGAGCAGTACTTC	CASGPGLATYEQYF
TRBV29-1	once	TRBJ2-3	TRBD2	15	TGCAGCGTTGTCAGGACTAGCGTCAACACAGATACGCAGTATTTT	CSVVRTSVNTDTQYF
TRBV2	-	TRBJ1-1	TRBD1	14	TGTGCCAGCATCAGGACAGGGAAGAACACTGAAGCTTTCTTT	CASIRTGKNTEAFF
TRBV18	-	TRBJ1-4	-	14	TGTGCCAGCTCATCCAATGGACCTGGCGAAAAACTGTTTTTT	CASSSNGPGEKLFF
TRBV24-1	-	TRBJ2-3	TRBD2	16	TGTGCCACCAGTGACCCAGCGGGAGGGCCAACAGATACGCAGTATTTT	CATSDPAGGPTDTQYF
TRBV27	-	TRBJ1-4	-	16	TGTGCCACCGCGGGCCGTCGAGTAGCAACTAATGAAAAACTGTTTTTT	CATAGRRVATNEKLFF
TRBV5-1	-	TRBJ2-1	TRBD1	21	TGCGCCAGCAGCCTTCCTAGACAGGGGTCCGCGGCCAAGAGCTCCTACAATGAGCAGTTCTTC	CASSLPRQGSAAKSSYNEQFF
TRBV5-4	-	TRBJ2-1	-	14	TGTGCCAGCAGCTTGGCCGCGACTAGGGATGAGCAGTTCTTC	CASSLAATRDEQFF
TRBV28	-	TRBJ1-5	TRBD1	15	TGTGCCAGCAGCTCCGACAGGGTACTTAACCAGCCCCAGCATTTT	CASSSDRVLNQPQHF
TRBV5-1	-	TRBJ2-7	-	13	TGCGCCAGCAGCTTATCGCAGCCCTACGAGCAGTACTTC	CASSLSQPYEQYF
TRBV6-5	-	TRBJ1-5	TRBD1	13	TGTGCCAGCAGGAAGACAGGGTATCAGCCCCAGCATTTT	CASRKTGYQPQHF
TRBV5-4	-	TRBJ1-2	TRBD1	13	TGTGCCAGCAGCTGGGACAGGGGAGGTGGCTACACCTTC	CASSWDRGGGYTF
TRBV7-6	-	TRBJ2-7	-	14	TGTGCCAGCAGCTACCTTGAGGGGCATTACGAGCAGTACTTC	CASSYLEGHYEQYF
TRBV7-9	-	TRBJ2-7	TRBD1	16	TGTGCCAGCAGCTTAGGTGGGGGGACAGGGGCCTCCGAGCAGTACTTC	CASSLGGGTGASEQYF
TRBV5-4	once	TRBJ1-1	-	14	TGTGCCAGCAGCTTGGCGGCCGGGAACACTGAAGCTTTCTTT	CASSLAAGNTEAFF
TRBV7-3	-	TRBJ1-2	-	14	TGTGCCAGCAGCTTAGGGCCGGCTGAATATGGCTACACCTTC	CASSLGPAEYGYTF
TRBV4-1	-	TRBJ1-1	-	15	TGCGCCAGCAGCCAAGTCGACAGGCATAACACTGAAGCTTTCTTT	CASSQVDRHNTEAFF
TRBV7-2	-	TRBJ2-7	-	15	TGTGCCAGCAGCTTAGGGGGGCCCCGAACCTACGAGCAGTACTTC	CASSLGGPRTYEQYF
TRBV6-2/TRBV6-3	-	TRBJ2-7	TRBD2	18	TGTGCCAGCAGTCCCGGGACTAGCGGGAGCCCGAGCTCCTACGAGCAGTACTTC	CASSPGTSGSPSSYEQYF
TRBV28	-	TRBJ2-1	-	16	TGTGCCAGCAGGGGATATCGACGGAGGGGGAACAATGAGCAGTTCTTC	CASRGYRRRGNNEQFF
TRBV6-2/TRBV6-3	-	TRBJ2-7	TRBD2	18	TGTGCCAGCAGTTACTCGAACGCGGGGGGGCAGATTTCCTACGAGCAGTACTTC	CASSYSNAGGQISYEQYF